Described below is a single TCR beta chain sequence and its context. The target antigen is unknown. The method was immunoSEQ multiplex PCR; TCRdb's version includes in-frame clones alone and lacks a portion of them. Of about 100,000 clones in the sample, 70% to 90% were seen once. The data belong to a study of OX40 agonist ivuxolimab in advanced cancers. About the study: Hepatocellular carcinoma, melanoma, renal cell or head and neck cancer was diagnosed in the dose-escalation patients. Eligibility admitted prior anti-PD-1, anti-PD-L1 or anti-CTLA-4 therapy; around 38% had some. Two patients with cutaneous melanoma and one with hepatocellular carcinoma, three in total, showed partial responses.

General observations from the study: In the 0.1-3.0 mg/kg groups, partial responders showed among the lowest expansion.

V was clipped by 5 bases and J by 8 bases, with 12 bases between them. The CDR3 has 13 residues. CDR1 MDHEN and CDR2 SYDVKM come from the germline V gene. The V and J genes are TRBV28 and TRBJ1-4; D is undetermined. The origin of this receptor is an adult with an advanced solid tumor such as melanoma, head and neck, liver or kidney cancer. Source: CD4+ or CD8+ T cells sorted from blood, taken in a trial of the OX40 agonist ivuxolimab. The CDR3 nucleotides read TGTGCCAGCAGTCCCCTGGCAGTAGAAAAACTGTTTTTT. Protein product: CASSPLAVEKLFF.